The T cell receptor beta chain under discussion was sequenced for a study of shared clonotypes between healthy human individuals. General study points: Sharing across four donors was highest in naive CD4 (around 5%) and lowest in memory CD8 (roughly 0.4%). Generation probability values for non-shared clonotypes were lower than those for clonotypes shared by all four donors.

Concerning this clone itself: The antigen is undetermined.

Deletions cut 4 bases from V and 1 base from J, with 13 bases between. Germline assignment: CDR1 PRHDT and CDR2 FYEKMQ (reference sequence). The CDR3 is made up of 15 amino acids. Data came from immunoSEQ multiplex PCR; TCRdb stores just in-frame clones and leaves some out. The repertoire holds about 120,000 clones, roughly 70% seen once, with 24% in the top ten. This clonotype was obtained from a woman younger than 45 in good health. The V gene is TRBV13, the J gene TRBJ1-2; possibly TRBD1 for D (6 bases). Material for sequencing was memory CD8+ T cells sorted from blood. Described subset: CD45RO+ cells pooled with CCR7-negative TemRA cells. CDR3 amino acids: CASSSTDSRNYGYTF. DNA of the CDR3: TGTGCCAGCAGCTCTACGGACAGCCGTAACTATGGCTACACCTTC.